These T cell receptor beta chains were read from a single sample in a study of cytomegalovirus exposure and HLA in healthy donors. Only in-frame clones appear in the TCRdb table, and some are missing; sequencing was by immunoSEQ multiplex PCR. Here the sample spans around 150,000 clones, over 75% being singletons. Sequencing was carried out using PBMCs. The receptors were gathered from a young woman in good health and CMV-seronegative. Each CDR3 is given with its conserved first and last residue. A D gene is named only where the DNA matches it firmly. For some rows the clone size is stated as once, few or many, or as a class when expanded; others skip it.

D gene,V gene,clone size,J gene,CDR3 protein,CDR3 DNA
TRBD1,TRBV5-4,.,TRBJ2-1,CASSSGTVPPEQFF,TGTGCCAGCAGCTCCGGGACAGTCCCCCCCGAGCAGTTCTTC
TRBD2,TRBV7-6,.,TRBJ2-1,CASSSLERGEQFF,TGTGCCAGCAGCTCACTAGAGCGGGGTGAGCAGTTCTTC
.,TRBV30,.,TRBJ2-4,CAWKGVPINIQYF,TGTGCCTGGAAGGGGGTTCCGATAAACATTCAGTACTTC
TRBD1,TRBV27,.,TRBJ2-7,CASSPLGQGEGQYF,TGTGCCAGCAGTCCGCTGGGACAGGGAGAGGGGCAGTACTTC
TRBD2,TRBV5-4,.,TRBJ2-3,CASSLGEAGGPFNTDTQYF,TGTGCCAGCAGCCTTGGGGAAGCGGGGGGGCCATTTAACACAGATACGCAGTATTTT
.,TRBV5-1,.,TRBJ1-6,CASSPQGGNSPLHF,TGCGCCAGCAGCCCTCAGGGTGGTAATTCACCCCTCCACTTT
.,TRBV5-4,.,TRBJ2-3,CASSPSPAGAVTDTQYF,TGTGCCAGCAGCCCCTCCCCTGCGGGGGCCGTCACAGATACGCAGTATTTT
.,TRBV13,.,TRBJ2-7,CASSFGNSYEQYF,TGTGCCAGCAGCTTCGGGAATTCCTACGAGCAGTACTTC
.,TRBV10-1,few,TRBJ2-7,CASSAATIRTARSYEQYF,TGCGCCAGCAGTGCGGCGACCATAAGGACAGCCCGCTCCTACGAGCAGTACTTC
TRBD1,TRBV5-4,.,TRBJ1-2,CASSFMGTGGTNYGYTF,TGTGCCAGCAGCTTCATGGGAACAGGGGGGACAAACTATGGCTACACCTTC
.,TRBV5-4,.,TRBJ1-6,CASSLDRSPSPLHF,TGTGCCAGCAGCTTGGACAGGTCCCCTTCACCCCTCCACTTT
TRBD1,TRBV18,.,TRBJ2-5,CASSPGDSTQETQYF,TGTGCCAGCTCACCGGGGGACAGTACCCAAGAGACCCAGTACTTC
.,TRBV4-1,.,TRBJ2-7,CASSQDRGTYEQYF,TGCGCCAGCAGCCAAGATCGGGGTACCTACGAGCAGTACTTC
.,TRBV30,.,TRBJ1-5,CAWSVGGHSNQPQHF,TGTGCCTGGAGTGTGGGCGGGCATAGCAATCAGCCCCAGCATTTT
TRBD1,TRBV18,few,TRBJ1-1,CASSRDRGMDTEAFF,TGTGCCAGCTCCCGGGACAGGGGGATGGACACTGAAGCTTTCTTT
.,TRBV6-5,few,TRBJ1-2,CASSRGPGTIGYTF,TGTGCCAGCAGTAGAGGTCCAGGGACTATTGGCTACACCTTC
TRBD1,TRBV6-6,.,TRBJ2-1,CASSYSWQGERNEQFF,TGTGCCAGCAGTTACTCCTGGCAGGGGGAAAGAAATGAGCAGTTCTTC
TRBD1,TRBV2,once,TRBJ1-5,CASRSGQGVYPPQHF,TGTGCCAGCAGGAGCGGACAGGGGGTGTACCCGCCCCAGCATTTT
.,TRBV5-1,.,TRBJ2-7,CASSLAGNEQYF,TGCGCCAGCAGCTTGGCGGGGAACGAGCAGTACTTC
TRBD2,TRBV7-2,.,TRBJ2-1,CASSLEGRGSREFF,TGTGCCAGCAGCTTAGAAGGGCGGGGGAGCCGGGAGTTCTTC
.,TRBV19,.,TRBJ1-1,CASSVTPRWQGLNTEAFF,TGTGCCAGTAGTGTAACCCCCCGGTGGCAGGGCTTGAACACTGAAGCTTTCTTT
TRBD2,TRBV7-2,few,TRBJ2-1,CASSPTSASSYNEQFF,TGTGCCAGCAGCCCGACTAGCGCGAGCTCCTACAATGAGCAGTTCTTC
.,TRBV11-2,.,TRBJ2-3,CASSLDQRDTQYF,TGTGCCAGCAGCTTAGATCAGCGGGATACGCAGTATTTT
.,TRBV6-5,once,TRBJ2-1,CASTNIGQANNEQFF,TGTGCCAGCACCAACATTGGGCAGGCGAACAATGAGCAGTTCTTC
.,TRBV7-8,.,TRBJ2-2,CASSWRVPGELFF,TGTGCCAGCAGCTGGAGGGTCCCCGGGGAGCTGTTTTTT
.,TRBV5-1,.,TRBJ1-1,CASSYSIDTEAFF,TGCGCCAGCAGCTACTCAATTGACACTGAAGCTTTCTTT
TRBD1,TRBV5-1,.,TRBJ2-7,CASSLVDRGDEQYF,TGCGCCAGCAGCTTGGTGGACAGGGGGGACGAGCAGTACTTC
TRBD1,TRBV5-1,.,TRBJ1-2,CASSPAAGQGHGYTF,TGCGCCAGCAGCCCCGCCGCCGGACAGGGCCATGGCTACACCTTC
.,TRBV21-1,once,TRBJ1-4,CASSKAVRATNEKLFF,TGTGCCAGCAGCAAAGCTGTCAGGGCAACTAATGAAAAACTGTTTTTT
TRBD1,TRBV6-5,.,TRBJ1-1,CASSYLGQGAFF,TGTGCCAGCAGTTACTTAGGACAGGGCGCTTTCTTT
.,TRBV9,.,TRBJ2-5,CASSALAARWETQYF,TGTGCCAGCAGCGCACTAGCTGCTCGGTGGGAGACCCAGTACTTC
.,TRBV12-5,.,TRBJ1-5,CASGESDYSNQPQHF,TGTGCTAGTGGTGAAAGCGATTATAGCAATCAGCCCCAGCATTTT
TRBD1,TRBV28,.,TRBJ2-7,CASRSGQTYEQYF,TGTGCCAGCAGGTCGGGACAGACCTACGAGCAGTACTTC
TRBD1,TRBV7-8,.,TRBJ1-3,CASSLATGTGNTIYF,TGTGCCAGCAGCTTAGCGACAGGGACTGGAAACACCATATATTTT
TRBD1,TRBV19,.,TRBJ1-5,CASSRDRGVRGNQPQHF,TGTGCCAGTAGTAGGGACAGGGGGGTCCGTGGCAATCAGCCCCAGCATTTT
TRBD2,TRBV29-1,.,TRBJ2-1,CSVDTGGSYNEQFF,TGCAGCGTTGACACGGGGGGCTCCTACAATGAGCAGTTCTTC
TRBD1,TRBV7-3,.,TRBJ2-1,CASSLTRTGSSNEQFF,TGTGCCAGCAGCTTAACGAGGACAGGGAGTTCGAATGAGCAGTTCTTC
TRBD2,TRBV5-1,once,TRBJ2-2,CASSTERGTGELFF,TGCGCCAGCAGCACTGAGCGGGGGACCGGGGAGCTGTTTTTT
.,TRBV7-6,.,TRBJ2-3,CASSLSGSTDTQYF,TGTGCCAGCAGCTTATCAGGTTCCACAGATACGCAGTATTTT
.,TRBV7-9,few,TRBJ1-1,CASSLVPREAFF,TGTGCCAGCAGCTTAGTTCCGCGTGAAGCTTTCTTT
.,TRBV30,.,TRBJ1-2,CAWTRRDTAQGYTF,TGTGCCTGGACAAGAAGAGACACGGCCCAAGGCTACACCTTC
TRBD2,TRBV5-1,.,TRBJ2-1,CASSLFTSGVGNEQFF,TGCGCCAGCAGCTTGTTCACTAGCGGGGTAGGCAATGAGCAGTTCTTC
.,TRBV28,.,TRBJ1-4,CASRAEATNEKLFF,TGTGCCAGCAGGGCAGAGGCAACTAATGAAAAACTGTTTTTT
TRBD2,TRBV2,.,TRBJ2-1,CASSGPNGGADEQFF,TGTGCCAGCAGTGGCCCTAACGGGGGGGCGGATGAGCAGTTCTTC
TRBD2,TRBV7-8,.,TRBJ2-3,CASSDTSGGLPDTQYF,TGTGCCAGCAGCGACACAAGCGGGGGGCTCCCGGATACGCAGTATTTT
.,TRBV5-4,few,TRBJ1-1,CASSLEGNTEAFF,TGTGCCAGCAGCTTAGAGGGGAACACTGAAGCTTTCTTT
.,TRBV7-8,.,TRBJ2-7,CASSYSKAGFHEQYF,TGTGCCAGCAGCTACTCGAAGGCAGGGTTCCACGAGCAGTACTTC
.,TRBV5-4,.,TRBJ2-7,CASSRVPGYYEQYF,TGTGCCAGCAGCCGGGTCCCGGGGTACTACGAGCAGTACTTC
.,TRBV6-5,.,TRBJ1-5,CASSVLDSFNQPQHF,TGTGCCAGCAGTGTCCTCGACAGTTTCAATCAGCCCCAGCATTTT
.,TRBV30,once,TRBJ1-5,CAWSSSALNQPQHF,TGTGCCTGGAGTTCATCAGCGTTAAATCAGCCCCAGCATTTT
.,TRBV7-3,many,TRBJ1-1,CASSLKGGTEAFF,TGTGCCAGCAGCTTAAAGGGGGGGACTGAAGCTTTCTTT
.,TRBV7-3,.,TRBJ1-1,CASSSAGRGTEAFF,TGTGCCAGCAGCTCCGCGGGGAGGGGGACTGAAGCTTTCTTT
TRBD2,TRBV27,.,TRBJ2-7,CASRTLAGSAYEQYF,TGTGCCAGTAGAACGCTAGCGGGGAGTGCCTACGAGCAGTACTTC
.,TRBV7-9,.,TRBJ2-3,CASTSTGDTQYF,TGTGCCAGCACTAGTACCGGTGATACGCAGTATTTT
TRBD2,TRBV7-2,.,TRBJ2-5,CASSLVGTSGAETQYF,TGTGCCAGCAGCTTAGTCGGGACTAGCGGGGCAGAGACCCAGTACTTC
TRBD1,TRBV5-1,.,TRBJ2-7,CASSLAGGPQREQYF,TGCGCCAGCAGCTTGGCAGGGGGCCCCCAGCGCGAGCAGTACTTC
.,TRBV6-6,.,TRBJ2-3,CASSPLVLAFSDTQYF,TGTGCCAGCAGCCCGCTCGTACTAGCTTTTTCAGATACGCAGTATTTT
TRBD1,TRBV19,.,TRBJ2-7,CASSISGQGAYEQYF,TGTGCCAGTAGTATTTCGGGACAGGGGGCCTACGAGCAGTACTTC
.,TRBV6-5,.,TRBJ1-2,CASRNREPGGYTF,TGTGCCAGCAGAAACAGGGAACCCGGTGGCTACACCTTC